The source of this T cell receptor beta chain is a study of T cell responses to AZD1222 COVID-19 vaccine. This clone was seen a handful of times. Its antigen is undetermined. The data were produced by immunoSEQ multiplex PCR, yet TCRdb's version contains in-frame clones alone and is incomplete. The data hold 40,000 to 60,000 clones, with 65% to 85% observed a single time. The germline V and J ends were trimmed by 0 bases and 3 bases, with 11 bases remaining between them. The CDR3 covers 15 residues. Germline CDR1 reads MNHEY; CDR2 reads SVGEGT. The study, taken as a whole, reports: Only five or six AZD1222 recipients were seropositive at baseline. The study found vaccine-associated CD4 TCRs spanning spike, dominant at 160-218 and 743-854. It was only after the peak T cell response that any repertoires were sampled.

Material: peripheral blood, obtained on day 0 of MenACWY control vaccination. This rearrangement joins TRBV6-2 or TRBV6-3 to TRBJ1-1, with D unresolved. The TCR sequence derives from an adult in good health. The CDR3 DNA reads as TGTGCCAGCAGTTACTCGAGGCGTCCCTACACTGAAGCTTTCTTT. This sequence encodes CASSYSRRPYTEAFF.